This T cell receptor (beta chain) was retrieved from a study of T cell responses to AZD1222 COVID-19 vaccine. This CDR3 has 16 residues. Trimming removed 2 bases from V and 6 bases from J; junction bases left unmatched: 8. CDR1 is LGHDT and CDR2 is YNNKEL in the germline V gene (reference sequence). Study observations and caveats: After two AZD1222 doses, spike-specific TCR breadth and depth rose versus day 0. Distributed over spike, vaccine-associated CD4 TCRs predominated at 160-218 and 743-854. AZD1222 recipients seropositive at baseline numbered only 5 or 6. The reported proportion of spike-specific TCRs targeting unmutated variant regions was nearly half.

About this clone: Its matching antigen is unknown.

This table comes from immunoSEQ multiplex PCR, and its TCRdb copy is limited to in-frame clones, with some not included. The sample records around 100,000 clones, approximately 92% being singletons. This receptor was identified in an adult in good health. The sequencing used peripheral blood, collected on day 0 of AZD1222 vaccination. V usage is TRBV3-1 (or the pseudogene TRBV3-2) and J usage is TRBJ2-1; 9 nucleotides align to TRBD2. Here the CDR3 reads CASSQISGRPSNEQFF. The CDR3 region has the DNA TGTGCCAGCAGCCAAATTAGCGGGAGACCTTCCAATGAGCAGTTCTTC.